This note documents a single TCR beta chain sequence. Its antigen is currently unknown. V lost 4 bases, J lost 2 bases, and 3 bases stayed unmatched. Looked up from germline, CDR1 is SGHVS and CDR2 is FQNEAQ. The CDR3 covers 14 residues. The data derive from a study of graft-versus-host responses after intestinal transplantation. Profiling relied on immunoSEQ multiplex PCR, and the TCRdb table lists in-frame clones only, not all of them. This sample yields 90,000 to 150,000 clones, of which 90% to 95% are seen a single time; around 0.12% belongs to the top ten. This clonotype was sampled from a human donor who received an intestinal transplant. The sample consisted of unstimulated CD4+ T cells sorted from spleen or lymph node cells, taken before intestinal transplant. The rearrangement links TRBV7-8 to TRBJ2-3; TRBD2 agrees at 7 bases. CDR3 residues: CASSSREATDTQYF. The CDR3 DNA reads TGTGCCAGCAGCTCACGGGAGGCCACAGATACGCAGTATTTT.